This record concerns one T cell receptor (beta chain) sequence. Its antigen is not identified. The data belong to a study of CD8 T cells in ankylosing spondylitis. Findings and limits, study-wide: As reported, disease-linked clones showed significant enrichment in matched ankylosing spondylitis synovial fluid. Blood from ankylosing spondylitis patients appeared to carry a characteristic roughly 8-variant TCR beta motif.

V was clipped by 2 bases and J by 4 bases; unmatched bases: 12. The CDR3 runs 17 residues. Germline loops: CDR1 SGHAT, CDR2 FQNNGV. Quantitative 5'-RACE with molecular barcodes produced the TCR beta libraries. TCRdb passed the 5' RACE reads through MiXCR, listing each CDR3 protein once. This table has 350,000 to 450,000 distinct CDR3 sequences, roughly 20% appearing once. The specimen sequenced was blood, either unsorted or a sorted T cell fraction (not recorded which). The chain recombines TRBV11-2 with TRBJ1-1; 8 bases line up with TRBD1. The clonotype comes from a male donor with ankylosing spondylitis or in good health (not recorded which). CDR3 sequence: CASSLPRQGTPSTEAFF. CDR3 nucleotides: TGTGCCAGCAGCTTACCCCGACAGGGGACCCCGAGCACTGAAGCTTTCTTT.